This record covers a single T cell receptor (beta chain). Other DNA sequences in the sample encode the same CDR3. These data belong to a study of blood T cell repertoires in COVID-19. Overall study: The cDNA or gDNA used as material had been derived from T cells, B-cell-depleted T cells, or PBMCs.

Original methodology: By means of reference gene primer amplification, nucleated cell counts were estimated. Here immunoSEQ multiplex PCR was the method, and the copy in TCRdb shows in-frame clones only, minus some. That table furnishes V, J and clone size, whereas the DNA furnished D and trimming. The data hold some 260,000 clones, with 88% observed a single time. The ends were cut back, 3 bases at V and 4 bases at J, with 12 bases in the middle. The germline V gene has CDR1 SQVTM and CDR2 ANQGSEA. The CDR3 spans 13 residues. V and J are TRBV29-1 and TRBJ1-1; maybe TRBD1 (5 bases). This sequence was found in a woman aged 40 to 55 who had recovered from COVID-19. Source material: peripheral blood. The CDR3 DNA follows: TGCAGCGTTGAGGGCAGGGTGAGCACTGAAGCTTTCTTT. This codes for CSVEGRVSTEAFF.